The 32 T cell receptor beta chains below were found in one sample sequenced in a study of immune evolution from preneoplasia to lung adenocarcinoma (dated by TCRdb to the early 2020s). Receptors were amplified or captured by the immunoSEQ multiplex PCR assay. TCRdb mirrors the immuneACCESS table, restricted to in-frame sequences. Some clones are absent from its copies; in checked studies, under half trace to an unresolved V gene, and the reason for the others is unknown. This sample comprises about 10,000 clones, 88% of them detected only once. Just under 3% of the sample is taken by the ten largest. The material sequenced was FFPE invasive lung adenocarcinoma tissue. The sample's cell subset or site label is to be understood as: frankly invasive lung adenocarcinoma (ADC). All receptors come from a person aged 65 to 79 with invasive lung adenocarcinoma. Some clones in this sample may be carry-over from other donors' samples.

The gene calls are TRBV11-2 and TRBJ2-5, with TRBD1 identical over 8 bases. V lost 5 bases and J lost 0; bases outside the gene matches: 8. CDR1 SGHAT and CDR2 FQNNGV come from the germline V gene. This CDR3 has 16 residues. The CDR3 DNA sequence: TGTGCCAGCAGCCCAGGACAGGGACCCTACCAAGAGACCCAGTACTTC. Its translation is CASSPGQGPYQETQYF.

The chain has TRBV29-1 and TRBJ2-7; tentatively, D is TRBD1 (5 bases). The CDR3 consists of 14 residues. The V end lost 5 bases, the J end lost 2 bases, and 16 bases lay between the germline ends. Germline V gene sequence: CDR1 SQVTM, CDR2 ANQGSEA. The CDR3 spells CSVPKGSATYEQYF. The CDR3 DNA reads as TGCAGCGTTCCTAAGGGGTCAGCCACCTACGAGCAGTACTTC.

The CDR3: CASSQVDVVSYNEQFF. Here the CDR3 DNA reads TGCGCCAGCAGCCAAGTCGATGTCGTCTCCTACAATGAGCAGTTCTTC. The rearrangement links TRBV4-1 to TRBJ2-1; D is ambiguous. Germline lookup yields CDR1 MGHRA and CDR2 YSYEKL. The CDR3 spans 16 residues. V lost 1 base and J 0 bases, leaving 10 bases between the germline ends.

This clone appeared a single time. This chain joins TRBV2 and TRBJ1-2; D ambiguous. The CDR3 covers 12 residues. Trimming cost V 7 bases and J 2 bases, with 8 bases left between them. Germline V gene lookup returns CDR1 SNHLY and CDR2 FYNNEI. The CDR3 is CASTIQNYGYTF. CDR3 bases: TGTGCCAGCACAATACAAAACTATGGCTACACCTTC.

The chain uses TRBV25-1 and TRBJ2-3, with D uncertain. In germline, CDR1 is MGHDK, CDR2 SYGVNS. The CDR3 is made up of 13 amino acids. V was shortened by 6 bases and J by 2 bases, with 9 bases between the two germline ends. The CDR3: CASRSQLTDTQYF. The CDR3 nucleotides are TGTGCCAGCAGATCACAGCTCACAGATACGCAGTATTTT.

The V and J genes are TRBV28 and TRBJ2-5; TRBD1 agrees at 8 bases. V lost 3 bases, J lost 2 bases, and 5 bases stayed unmatched. Germline V gives CDR1 MDHEN, CDR2 SYDVKM. This CDR3 region has 15 residues. The CDR3 region has the DNA TGTGCCAGCAGTTTGATCGGACAGGGACAAGAGACCCAGTACTTC. This encodes CASSLIGQGQETQYF.

The chain recombines TRBV2 with TRBJ1-5; D not certain. Germline CDR1 is SNHLY and CDR2 is FYNNEI. The V end was cut by 4 bases, the J end by 0 bases, with 10 bases between. CDR3 length equals 15 residues. The CDR3: CASSVTRHSNQPQHF. The CDR3, as DNA: TGTGCCAGCAGTGTGACACGTCATAGCAATCAGCCCCAGCATTTT.

V is TRBV5-1 and J is TRBJ2-3, with D perhaps being TRBD1 or TRBD2 (5 bases each). In germline, CDR1 is SGHRS, CDR2 YFSETQ. The CDR3 consists of 14 residues. The V gene lost 1 base and the J gene lost 3 bases, with 9 bases spanning the gap. The CDR3 loop is CASSLWGPTDTQYF. CDR3 coding DNA: TGCGCCAGCAGCTTGTGGGGACCGACAGATACGCAGTATTTT.

Only a few counts were recorded for this clone. The rearrangement links TRBV2 to TRBJ2-5, with 9 bases fitting TRBD1. Germline CDR1 SNHLY, CDR2 FYNNEI. The trim removed 2 bases at V and 5 bases at J, leaving 12 bases unmatched. CDR3 size: 17 residues. The CDR3 is CASSERGGQGLGETQYF. Here the CDR3 DNA reads TGTGCCAGCAGTGAAAGAGGAGGACAGGGGTTAGGCGAGACCCAGTACTTC.

This chain joins TRBV28 and TRBJ1-4; D remains ambiguous. CDR1 and CDR2 (germline): MDHEN, SYDVKM. Trimming removed 6 bases at V and 3 bases at J, with 14 bases between. The CDR3 consists of 15 residues. The CDR3 bases are TGTGCCAGCAGCCCCACGGCGGCCTCTAATGAAAAACTGTTTTTT. Amino acids: CASSPTAASNEKLFF.

V is TRBV11-2 and J is TRBJ2-5; TRBD2 matches at 9 bases. The CDR3 consists of 13 residues. Germline loops: CDR1 SGHAT, CDR2 FQNNGV. V lost 3 bases to trimming and J lost 4 bases; unmatched junction nucleotides: 0. CDR3 residues: CASSFSGRETQYF. The CDR3 nucleotides read TGTGCCAGCAGCTTTAGCGGGAGAGAGACCCAGTACTTC.

This chain joins TRBV20-1 and TRBJ2-7; D is possibly TRBD1 (6 bases). V lost 4 bases, J lost 3 bases, and 7 bases lay in between. Germline V gene lookup returns CDR1 DFQATT and CDR2 SNEGSKA (reference sequence). The CDR3 length is 11 residues. CDR3 residues: CSAKQGYEQYF. In DNA, the CDR3 is TGCAGTGCTAAACAGGGCTACGAGCAGTACTTC.

This clone appeared a single time. This sequence joins TRBV7-9 and TRBJ2-7, with 7 nucleotides matching TRBD2. The CDR3 consists of 16 residues. J gave up 1 base and V 1 base, and 7 bases lay outside the gene matches. Germline V gene sequence: CDR1 SEHNR, CDR2 FQNEAQ (reference sequence). The CDR3 DNA sequence: TGTGCCAGCAGCTTAGGGAGGTCTAGCGGTTCCTACGAGCAGTACTTC. It specifies CASSLGRSSGSYEQYF. Combining the CDR3 with reference TRBV7-9 and TRBJ2-7 gives the whole variable domain DTGVSQNPRHKITKRGQNVTFRCDPISEHNRLYWYRQTLGQGPEFLTYFQNEAQLEKSRLLSDRFSAERPKGSFSTLEIQRTEQGDSAMYLCASSLGRSSGSYEQYFGPGTRLTVT.

The V and J genes are TRBV29-1 and TRBJ1-5, with unresolved D. The CDR3 sequence is 13 residues long. V was pared by 2 bases and J by 9 bases, with 14 bases between. From germline, CDR1 is SQVTM and CDR2 ANQGSEA. CDR3 bases: TGCAGCGTTGAAATAGACGATCGGGGGCCCCAGCATTTT. Protein: CSVEIDDRGPQHF. Full variable domain (missing parts from reference TRBV29-1 and TRBJ1-5): SAVISQKPSRDICQRGTSLTIQCQVDSQVTMMFWYRQQPGQSLTLIATANQGSEATYESGFVIDKFPISRPNLTFSTLTVSNMSPEDSSIYLCSVEIDDRGPQHFGDGTRLSIL.

The rearrangement links TRBV9 to TRBJ2-7; 10 bases are a match to TRBD2. There are 16 residues in the CDR3. Germline loops: CDR1 SGDLS, CDR2 YYNGEE. With V trimmed by 0 bases and J by 1 base, 4 bases remained unmatched. The CDR3 DNA sequence: TGTGCCAGCAGCGTAGATCCACTAGCGGGGTCCTACGAGCAGTACTTC. Residues: CASSVDPLAGSYEQYF.

This clone was observed once. The chain carries TRBV28 and TRBJ1-2, with 7 bases that match TRBD1. J gave up 10 bases and V 4 bases, and 18 bases lay outside the gene matches. Germline V CDR1 and CDR2: MDHEN, SYDVKM. The CDR3 loop spans 16 amino acids. The CDR3 DNA sequence: TGTGCCAGCAGTTCTTATAGGGGGCCAGGACGGAGATTCTACACCTTC. Protein: CASSSYRGPGRRFYTF.

The chain links TRBV28 to TRBJ1-5; 9 nucleotides match TRBD1. The CDR3 sequence is 14 residues long. V gave up 7 bases and J gave up 6 bases; unmatched junction bases: 7. The germline CDR1 and CDR2 sequences are MDHEN and SYDVKM. This CDR3 is CASTDTGGGQPQHF. DNA for the CDR3: TGTGCCAGCACGGACACAGGGGGCGGTCAGCCCCAGCATTTT. Full variable domain (rest looked up from reference TRBV28 and TRBJ1-5): DVKVTQSSRYLVKRTGEKVFLECVQDMDHENMFWYRQDPGLGLRLIYFSYDVKMKEKGDIPEGYSVSREKKERFSLILESASTNQTSMYLCASTDTGGGQPQHFGDGTRLSIL.

The chain couples TRBV11-3 to TRBJ2-3; perhaps D is TRBD1 or TRBD2 (6 bases each). The CDR3 runs to 15 residues. Germline V gives CDR1 SGHNT, CDR2 YENEEA. Trimming removed 5 bases from V and 3 bases from J, with 15 bases in between. The CDR3, as DNA: TGTGCCAGCAGCCTACAGGGAGGTTATACAGATACGCAGTATTTT. Its protein is CASSLQGGYTDTQYF.

This clone was counted once. The chain has TRBV18 and TRBJ2-2, with D possibly being TRBD2 (5 bases). Trimming removed 2 bases from V and 6 bases from J, with 13 bases in between. This CDR3 has 15 residues. Germline assignment: CDR1 KGHSH and CDR2 LQKENI. The CDR3 sequence is CASSPGLAEAGELFF. For the CDR3, the DNA is TGTGCCAGCTCACCAGGGCTAGCTGAGGCCGGGGAGCTGTTTTTT.

This clone was detected a few times. The rearrangement links TRBV6-5 to TRBJ1-2, with 7 bases identical to TRBD1. The CDR3 is 12 residues long. Germline CDR1 and CDR2: MNHEY and SVGAGI. The V gene end was trimmed by 5 bases and the J gene end by 6 bases; junction bases not matched to a gene: 3. In nucleotides, the CDR3 is TGTGCCAGCAGTAAGACAGGGCATGGCTACACCTTC. Translation gives CASSKTGHGYTF.

V gene TRBV7-2 combines with J gene TRBJ2-7; TRBD2 might be the D (7 bases). The V end was cut by 4 bases, the J end by 1 base, with 14 bases between. The CDR3 spans 15 residues. CDR1 and CDR2 from the germline V gene are SGHTA and FQGNSA. The CDR3 DNA is TGTGCCAGCAGCTCGAACGCGGGGGCATCCTACGAGCAGTACTTC. Its protein is CASSSNAGASYEQYF.

J is TRBJ1-2 and V is TRBV12-5; TRBD1 aligns across 7 bases. Germline CDR1 is LGHNT and CDR2 is FRNRAP. J lost 6 bases, V lost 5 bases, and 3 bases had no gene match. The CDR3 is 12 residues long. The CDR3 DNA reads as TGTGCTAGTGGTCCGACAGGGAATGGCTACACCTTC. This sequence encodes CASGPTGNGYTF.

The chain couples TRBV28 to TRBJ1-2, with D tentatively TRBD1 (5 bases). This CDR3 is built from 13 residues. Deletions cut 7 bases from V and 4 bases from J, with 13 bases between. The germline gives CDR1 MDHEN, CDR2 SYDVKM. This chain's CDR3 is CASTAGQVYGYTF. The DNA for the CDR3 is TGTGCCAGCACGGCAGGGCAGGTCTATGGCTACACCTTC.

The chain uses TRBV6-5 and TRBJ1-5; D is undetermined. V was trimmed by 8 bases and J by 7 bases, leaving 9 bases between them. The CDR3 has 11 residues. Germline assignment: CDR1 MNHEY and CDR2 SVGAGI. In nucleotides, the CDR3 is TGTGCCAGCGGGATAGGACAGCCCCAGCATTTT. Residues: CASGIGQPQHF.

The gene calls are TRBV11-1 and TRBJ2-1, with TRBD2 matching 10 bases. J lost 5 bases, V lost 4 bases, and 8 bases had no gene match. Germline values: CDR1 SGHAT, CDR2 FQDESV (reference sequence). This CDR3 is built from 16 residues. For the CDR3, the DNA is TGTGCCAGCAGCTCCCCATTCACTAGCGGGAACAATGAGCAGTTCTTC. Its protein is CASSSPFTSGNNEQFF.

The chain carries TRBV9 and TRBJ2-3; D call uncertain. Germline CDR1 and CDR2: SGDLS and YYNGEE. Trimming shortened V by 4 bases and J by 2 bases, and 5 bases separated the two germline ends. This CDR3 has 12 residues. The CDR3 DNA is TGTGCCAGCAGCCGTCTCACAGATACGCAGTATTTT. Amino acid sequence: CASSRLTDTQYF.

A single count supports this clone. The chain joins TRBV27 to TRBJ2-2; tentatively, D is TRBD1 or TRBD2 (6 bases each). Between the trimmed V and J ends, which lost 4 bases and 5 bases, there was a span of 11 bases. Germline CDR1 MNHEY, CDR2 SMNVEV (reference sequence). The CDR3 has 14 amino acids. The CDR3 loop is CASSWGAVTGELFF. CDR3 bases: TGTGCCAGCAGTTGGGGGGCAGTTACCGGGGAGCTGTTTTTT.

Concerning this clone itself: The same CDR3 can be traced to other DNA sequences in this sample. The rearrangement links TRBV5-4 to TRBJ1-4; TRBD1 matches at 7 bases. The CDR3 contains 14 residues. With 0 bases clipped from V and 8 bases from J, the junction kept 4 bases outside the gene matches. CDR1 is SGHNT, CDR2 YYREEE, per germline (reference sequence). This CDR3 reads CASSLDRGNEKLFF. The DNA of the CDR3 is TGTGCCAGCAGCTTGGACAGGGGAAACGAAAAACTGTTTTTT.

The chain has TRBV6-5 and TRBJ1-1; unclear D gene. V lost 7 bases to trimming and J lost 7 bases, with 16 bases between them. This CDR3 has 13 residues. Germline V gene data show CDR1 as MNHEY and CDR2 as SVGAGI. The CDR3 DNA follows: TGTGCCAGCAACGCTCCCTCCGGGGTTGAAGCTTTCTTT. Encoded protein: CASNAPSGVEAFF.

This chain uses TRBV18 with TRBJ2-2, with 7 bases identical to TRBD1. The CDR3 runs to 16 residues. The junction had 12 bases not matched to a gene; V was cut back by 5 bases and J by 6 bases. CDR1 is KGHSH, CDR2 LQKENI, per germline. The CDR3 DNA reads TGTGCCAGCTCATCCACCGGGACAGAGAGCGCCGGGGAGCTGTTTTTT. Translated, it gives CASSSTGTESAGELFF.

This sequence joins TRBV5-1 and TRBJ1-1, with unresolved D. The germline gives CDR1 SGHRS, CDR2 YFSETQ. The length of the CDR3 is 15 residues. V lost 0 bases and J lost 1, with 10 bases in between. The CDR3 sequence is CASSLDGRPNTEAFF. DNA for the CDR3: TGCGCCAGCAGCTTGGACGGCAGGCCGAACACTGAAGCTTTCTTT.

This rearrangement joins TRBV29-1 to TRBJ2-3, with TRBD2 matching 13 bases. Trimming took 6 bases from V and 0 from J; bases not matched to a gene: 6. There are 16 residues in the CDR3. CDR1 is SQVTM and CDR2 is ANQGSEA in the germline V gene. CDR3: CSVGPGLAGSTDTQYF. As DNA, the CDR3 is TGCAGCGTGGGACCGGGACTAGCGGGGAGCACAGATACGCAGTATTTT.